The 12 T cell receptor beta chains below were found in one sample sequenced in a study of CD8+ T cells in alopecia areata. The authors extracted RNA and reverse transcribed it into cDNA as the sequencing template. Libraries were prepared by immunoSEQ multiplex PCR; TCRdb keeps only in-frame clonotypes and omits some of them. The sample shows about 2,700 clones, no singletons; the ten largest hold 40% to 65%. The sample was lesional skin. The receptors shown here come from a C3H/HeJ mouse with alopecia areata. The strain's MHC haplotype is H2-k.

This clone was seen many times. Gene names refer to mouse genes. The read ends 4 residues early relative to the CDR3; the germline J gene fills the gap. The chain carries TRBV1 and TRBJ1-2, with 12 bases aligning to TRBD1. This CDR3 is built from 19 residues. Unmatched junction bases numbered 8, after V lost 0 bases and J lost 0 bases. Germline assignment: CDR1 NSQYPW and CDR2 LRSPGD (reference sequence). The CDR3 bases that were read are TGCACCTGCAGTGCAGACTCCGGGACAGGGGGCGTTGCAAACTCC. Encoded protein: CTCSADSGTGGVANS. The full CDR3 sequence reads CTCSADSGTGGVANSDYTF.

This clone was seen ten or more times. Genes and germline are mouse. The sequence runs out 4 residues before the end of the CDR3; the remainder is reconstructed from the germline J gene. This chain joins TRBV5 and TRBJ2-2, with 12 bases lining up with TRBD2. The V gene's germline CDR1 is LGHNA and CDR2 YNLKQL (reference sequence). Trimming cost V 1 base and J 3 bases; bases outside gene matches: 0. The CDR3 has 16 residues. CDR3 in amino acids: CASSQGDWGDTGQLYF. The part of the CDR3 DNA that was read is TGTGCCAGCAGCCAAGGGGACTGGGGGGACACCGGG.

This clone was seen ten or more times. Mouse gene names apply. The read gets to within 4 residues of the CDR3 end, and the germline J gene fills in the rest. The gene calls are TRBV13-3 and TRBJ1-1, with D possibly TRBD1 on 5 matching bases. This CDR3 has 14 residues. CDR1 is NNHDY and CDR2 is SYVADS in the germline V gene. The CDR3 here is CASSEGLGGREVFF. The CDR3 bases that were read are TGTGCCAGCAGTGAAGGCCTGGGGGGGAGA.

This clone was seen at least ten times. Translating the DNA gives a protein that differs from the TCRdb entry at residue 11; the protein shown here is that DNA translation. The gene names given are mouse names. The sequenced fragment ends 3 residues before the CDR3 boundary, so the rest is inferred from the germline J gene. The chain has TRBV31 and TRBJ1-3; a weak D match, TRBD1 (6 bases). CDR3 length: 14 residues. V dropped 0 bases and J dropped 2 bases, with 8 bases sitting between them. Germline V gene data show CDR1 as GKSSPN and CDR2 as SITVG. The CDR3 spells CAWSLEGAGNTLYF. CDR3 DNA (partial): TGTGCCTGGAGTCTGGAGGGGGCTGGAAATACG.

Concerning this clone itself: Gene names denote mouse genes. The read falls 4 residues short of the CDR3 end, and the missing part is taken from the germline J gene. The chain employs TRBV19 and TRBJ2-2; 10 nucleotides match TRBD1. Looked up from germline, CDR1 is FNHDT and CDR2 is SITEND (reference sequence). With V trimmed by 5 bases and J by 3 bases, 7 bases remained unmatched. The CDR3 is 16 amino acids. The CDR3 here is CASRWADRGDTGQLYF. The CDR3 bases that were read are TGTGCCAGCAGGTGGGCGGACAGGGGGGACACCGGG.

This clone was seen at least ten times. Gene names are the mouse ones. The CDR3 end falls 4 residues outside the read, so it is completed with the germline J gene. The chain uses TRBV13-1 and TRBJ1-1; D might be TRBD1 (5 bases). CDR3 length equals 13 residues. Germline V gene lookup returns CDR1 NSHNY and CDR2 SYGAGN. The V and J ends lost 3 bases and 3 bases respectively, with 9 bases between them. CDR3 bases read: TGTGCCAGCAGTGGGGGGGTGTACACA. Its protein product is CASSGGVYT. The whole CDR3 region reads CASSGGVYTEVFF.

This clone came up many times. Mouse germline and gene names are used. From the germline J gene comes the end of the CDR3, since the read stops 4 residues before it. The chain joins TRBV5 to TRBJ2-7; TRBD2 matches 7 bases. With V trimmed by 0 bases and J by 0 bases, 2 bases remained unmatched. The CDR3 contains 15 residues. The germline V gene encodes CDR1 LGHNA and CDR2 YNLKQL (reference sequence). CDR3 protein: CASSQDWGSSYEQYF. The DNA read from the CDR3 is TGTGCCAGCAGCCAAGACTGGGGGAGCTCCTAT.

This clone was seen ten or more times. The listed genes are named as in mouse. The CDR3 DNA, read in part, is TGTGCAAGCAGCTACGGGACTGGGGGTTAT. Encoded protein: CASSYGTGGY. The whole CDR3 sequence is CASSYGTGGYEQYF. The rearrangement uses TRBV16 and TRBJ2-7, with 11 bases lining up with TRBD2. The CDR3 end lies 4 residues beyond the end of the read and is filled in from the germline J gene. In germline, CDR1 is SGHSA, CDR2 FRNQAP. The CDR3 is 14 amino acids.

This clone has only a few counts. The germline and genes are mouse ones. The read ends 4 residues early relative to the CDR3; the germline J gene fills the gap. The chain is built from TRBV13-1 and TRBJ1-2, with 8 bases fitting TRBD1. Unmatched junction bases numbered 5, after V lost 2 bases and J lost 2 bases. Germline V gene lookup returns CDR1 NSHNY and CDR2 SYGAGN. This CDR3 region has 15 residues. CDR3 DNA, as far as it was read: TGTGCCAGCAGTGAGTCCCGGACAGGGAACTCC. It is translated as CASSESRTGNS. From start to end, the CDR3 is CASSESRTGNSDYTF.

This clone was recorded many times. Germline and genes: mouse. CDR3 DNA (partial): TGTGCCAGCAGTGGGGACAATGCAAACACA. Its protein is CASSGDNANT. The complete CDR3 reads CASSGDNANTEVFF. The genes are TRBV13-3 and TRBJ1-1; TRBD1 might be the D (6 bases). Read data end 4 residues before the CDR3 end; the end is taken from the germline J gene. The CDR3 extends over 14 amino acids. Germline assignment: CDR1 NNHDY and CDR2 SYVADS. Trimming took 3 bases from V and 0 from J, leaving 9 bases between them.

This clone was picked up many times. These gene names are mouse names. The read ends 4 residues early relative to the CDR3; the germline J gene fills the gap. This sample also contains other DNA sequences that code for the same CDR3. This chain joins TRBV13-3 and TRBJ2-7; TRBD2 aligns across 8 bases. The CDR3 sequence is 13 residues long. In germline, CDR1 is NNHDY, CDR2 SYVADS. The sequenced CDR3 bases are TGTGCCAGCAGTGATTGGGGGGGTTAT. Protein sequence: CASSDWGGY. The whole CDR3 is CASSDWGGYEQYF.

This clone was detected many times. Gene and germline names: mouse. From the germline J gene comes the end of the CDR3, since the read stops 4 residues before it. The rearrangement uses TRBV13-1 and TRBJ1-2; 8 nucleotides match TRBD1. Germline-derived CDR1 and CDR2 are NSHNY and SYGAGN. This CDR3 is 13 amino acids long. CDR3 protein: CASRSTGGSDYTF. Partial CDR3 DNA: TGTGCCAGCAGATCTACAGGGGGGTCC.